These 6 T cell receptor beta chains were sequenced from one sample in a study of blood T cells in healthy people across ages. Together with a sample-barcoded 5' primer, a J-beta primer mix was included in a second PCR lasting about 7 to 11 cycles. TCRdb independently ran MiXCR on the 5' RACE reads; one entry per CDR3 protein. The table lists over 600,000 distinct CDR3 sequences, about 61% of them singletons. Sequencing input: blood. These receptor sequences come from a middle-aged man in good health.

This chain joins TRBV18 and TRBJ2-5; 9 bases line up with TRBD1. V lost 2 bases to trimming and J lost 5 bases; unmatched junction nucleotides: 6. CDR1 and CDR2 (germline): KGHSH, LQKENI. This CDR3 is built from 15 residues. DNA for the CDR3: TGTGCCAGCTCACCAAAACAGGGGGCCGGGGAGACCCAGTACTTC. Its translation: CASSPKQGAGETQYF.

The genes are TRBV28 and TRBJ2-7; D is possibly TRBD2 (5 bases). The DNA end lines up better with TRBJ2-1; the J call may be wrong. Per the germline V gene, CDR1 is MDHEN and CDR2 is SYDVKM. CDR3 length: 15 residues. As DNA, the CDR3 is TGTGCCAGCAGTTTATTCGCCGGAGGAATGAATGAGCAGTTCTTC. Amino acids: CASSLFAGGMNEQFF.

This rearrangement joins TRBV20-1 to TRBJ2-3; D is unresolved. This CDR3 spans 14 amino acids. V gave up 5 bases and J gave up 7 bases, with 19 bases separating them. Per the germline V gene, CDR1 is DFQATT and CDR2 is SNEGSKA (reference sequence). The CDR3 reads CSALSLQWKHTQYF. CDR3 coding DNA: TGCAGTGCTCTCTCCCTTCAGTGGAAGCATACGCAGTATTTT.

In its sample, this clonotype was seen once. CDR3 DNA sequence: TGTGCTAGTGGTTTGGGACAGTACGAGCAGTACTTC. Protein sequence: CASGLGQYEQYF. V gene TRBV12-5 combines with J gene TRBJ2-7, with a possible D match to TRBD1 (5 bases). V shed 1 base and J shed 4 bases, with 5 bases lying between them. The CDR3 spans 12 residues. Per germline, CDR1 LGHNT and CDR2 FRNRAP. Full variable domain (missing parts from reference TRBV12-5 and TRBJ2-7): DARVTQTPRHKVTEMGQEVTMRCQPILGHNTVFWYRQTMMQGLELLAYFRNRAPLDDSGMPKDRFSAEMPDATLATLKIQPSEPRDSAVYFCASGLGQYEQYFGPGTRLTVT.

This clonotype showed up just once. The chain joins TRBV7-2 to TRBJ1-5; TRBD1 matches at 7 bases. Trimming removed 5 bases from V and 3 bases from J; junction bases left unmatched: 10. Germline loops: CDR1 SGHTA, CDR2 FQGNSA. CDR3 size: 16 residues. DNA of the CDR3: TGTGCCAGCAGCCCCCATCGGACAGGTGCCAATCAGCCCCAGCATTTT. Its translation: CASSPHRTGANQPQHF.

This clonotype was counted between two and nine times. The V and J genes are TRBV21-1 and TRBJ2-7. TRBV21-1 is an annotated pseudogene. The CDR3 covers 15 residues. CDR3 coding DNA: TGTGCCAGCAGCAAAGTCGCCAACCCAAAGGGCGAGCAGTACTTC. Its protein is CASSKVANPKGEQYF.